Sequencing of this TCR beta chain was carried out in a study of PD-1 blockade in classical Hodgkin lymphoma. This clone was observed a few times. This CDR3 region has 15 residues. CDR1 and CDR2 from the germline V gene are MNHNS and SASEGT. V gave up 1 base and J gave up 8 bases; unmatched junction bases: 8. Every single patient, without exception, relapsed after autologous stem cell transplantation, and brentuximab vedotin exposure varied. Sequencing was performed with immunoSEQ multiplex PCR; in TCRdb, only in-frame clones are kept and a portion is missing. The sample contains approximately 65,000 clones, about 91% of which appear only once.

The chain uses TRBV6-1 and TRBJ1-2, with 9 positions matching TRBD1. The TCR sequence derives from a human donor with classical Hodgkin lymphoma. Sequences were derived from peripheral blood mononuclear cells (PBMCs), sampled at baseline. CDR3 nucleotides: TGTGCCAGCAGTGAAGGGACAGGGGCATTCATAGGCTACACCTTC. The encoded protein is CASSEGTGAFIGYTF.